Each of the 30 T cell receptor beta chains below was sequenced from the same sample in a study of CD8+ T cells in alopecia areata. Isolated RNA was reverse transcribed into cDNA used as the sequencing template. Some clones are missing from TCRdb's copy, which holds only in-frame ones; the method was immunoSEQ multiplex PCR. The sample records 110,000 or so clones, roughly 66% being singletons. Sequenced: CD4+ T cells sorted from blood. These receptors all stem from a human donor in good health.

This clone was counted between two and nine times. This chain connects TRBV27 to TRBJ1-2; 7 bases map to TRBD1. Unmatched junction bases numbered 3, after V lost 3 bases and J lost 5 bases. CDR3 length equals 13 residues. Germline lookup yields CDR1 MNHEY and CDR2 SMNVEV (reference sequence). The CDR3, as DNA: TGTGCCAGCAGTTTGACAGGGTGGTATGGCTACACCTTC. It encodes CASSLTGWYGYTF.

The chain employs TRBV4-1 and TRBJ1-1; the D gene is possibly TRBD1 (5 bases). Between the trimmed V and J ends, which lost 0 bases and 0 bases, there was a span of 14 bases. This CDR3 contains 17 residues. Looked up from germline, CDR1 is MGHRA and CDR2 is YSYEKL. CDR3 bases: TGCGCCAGCAGCCAAGAATTGCAGGGAACGTTGAACACTGAAGCTTTCTTT. It translates to CASSQELQGTLNTEAFF.

J is TRBJ2-1 and V is TRBV7-8, with 9 bases matching TRBD2. Unmatched junction bases numbered 2, after V lost 2 bases and J lost 3 bases. This CDR3 is 15 amino acids long. The germline CDR1 and CDR2 sequences are SGHVS and FQNEAQ. The CDR3: CASSLRAGGYNEQFF. CDR3 nucleotides: TGTGCCAGCAGCTTACGAGCGGGGGGCTACAATGAGCAGTTCTTC.

This rearrangement joins TRBV27 to TRBJ1-4; D is unclear. Germline CDR1 is MNHEY and CDR2 is SMNVEV (reference sequence). The V gene lost 4 bases and the J gene lost 8 bases, with 17 bases spanning the gap. There are 15 residues in the CDR3. The CDR3 spells CASSSLGGSGEKLFF. The CDR3 DNA reads TGTGCCAGCAGTTCATTGGGAGGATCGGGGGAAAAACTGTTTTTT.

The chain is built from TRBV18 and TRBJ2-6; D is perhaps TRBD1 (5 bases). Trimming removed 1 base at V and 1 base at J, with 8 bases between. The germline CDR1 and CDR2 sequences are KGHSH and LQKENI. This CDR3 has 16 amino acids. CDR3 nucleotides: TGTGCCAGCTCACCACTCAGGGCGTCTGGGGCCAACGTCCTGACTTTC. Its protein product is CASSPLRASGANVLTF.

This rearrangement joins TRBV29-1 to TRBJ2-1; D is perhaps TRBD2 (6 bases). The CDR3 covers 10 residues. CDR1 and CDR2 (germline): SQVTM, ANQGSEA. Trimming took off 7 bases at V and 9 bases at J, with 10 bases between the two ends. The CDR3 reads CSASGSEQFF. DNA of the CDR3: TGCAGCGCCTCCGGGAGTGAGCAGTTCTTC.

V is TRBV4-1 and J is TRBJ1-6; 9 bases are shared with TRBD1. This CDR3 region has 16 residues. J lost 7 bases, V lost 4 bases, and 8 bases had no gene match. Germline-derived CDR1 and CDR2 are MGHRA and YSYEKL. CDR3 residues: CASSRPGQGINSPLHF. In DNA, the CDR3 is TGCGCCAGCAGCCGGCCGGGACAGGGAATAAATTCACCCCTCCACTTT.

This clone was counted between two and nine times. The chain employs TRBV29-1 and TRBJ2-5; maybe TRBD1 (5 bases). V lost 8 bases to trimming and J lost 1 base, with 20 bases between them. This CDR3 has 15 amino acids. In germline, CDR1 is SQVTM, CDR2 ANQGSEA. The CDR3 nucleotides are TGCAGCCTTCGACCGGCCGACAGACCCCAAGAGACCCAGTACTTC. Translated: CSLRPADRPQETQYF.

V and J are TRBV29-1 and TRBJ1-2; TRBD1 might be the D (6 bases). The CDR3 has 13 residues. The germline V and J ends were trimmed by 8 bases and 5 bases, with 18 bases remaining between them. CDR1 SQVTM and CDR2 ANQGSEA come from the germline V gene. The CDR3 is CSIGEAGAYGYTF. CDR3 sequence (DNA): TGCAGCATCGGAGAGGCAGGGGCTTATGGCTACACCTTC. Full variable domain (remainder filled in from reference TRBV29-1 and TRBJ1-2): SAVISQKPSRDICQRGTSLTIQCQVDSQVTMMFWYRQQPGQSLTLIATANQGSEATYESGFVIDKFPISRPNLTFSTLTVSNMSPEDSSIYLCSIGEAGAYGYTFGSGTRLTVV.

This CDR3 reads CASSLWVGETQYF. CDR3 coding DNA: TGTGCCAGTAGTCTTTGGGTTGGTGAGACCCAGTACTTC. The V call is TRBV19, the J call TRBJ2-5; no clear D. Germline V lookup: CDR1 LNHDA, CDR2 SQIVND (reference sequence). The V end was cut by 5 bases, the J end by 5 bases, with 12 bases between. The CDR3 spans 13 residues.

The genes are TRBV15 and TRBJ2-1, with 7 positions matching TRBD2. This CDR3 region has 15 residues. Germline V CDR1 and CDR2: LNHNV, YYDKDF (reference sequence). J gave up 0 bases and V 1 base, and 0 bases lay outside the gene matches. The CDR3 coding sequence is TGTGCCACCAGCAGAGGCGGGGGCTCCTACAATGAGCAGTTCTTC. Amino acids: CATSRGGGSYNEQFF.

The chain couples TRBV10-3 to TRBJ2-1; D call uncertain. The V gene lost 10 bases and the J gene lost 4 bases, with 8 bases spanning the gap. This CDR3 region has 11 residues. Germline V CDR1 and CDR2: ENHRY, SYGVKD. CDR3 protein: CATALYNEQFF. The CDR3 nucleotides are TGTGCCACCGCCCTGTACAATGAGCAGTTCTTC.

The chain carries TRBV4-2 and TRBJ1-5; the D is unclear. This CDR3 is 16 amino acids long. The V end lost 6 bases, the J end lost 2 bases, and 17 bases lay between the germline ends. The germline V gene has CDR1 LGHNA and CDR2 YNFKEQ. CDR3 in DNA: TGTGCCAGCAGGCTAAGCGGTGAGTCGGGCAATCAGCCCCAGCATTTT. Translated: CASRLSGESGNQPQHF.

The chain recombines TRBV7-9 with TRBJ2-3; D is perhaps TRBD1 or TRBD2 (5 bases each). CDR3 length equals 14 residues. CDR1 SEHNR and CDR2 FQNEAQ come from the germline V gene (reference sequence). The V gene lost 2 bases and the J gene lost 1 base, with 7 bases spanning the gap. CDR3 bases: TGTGCCAGCAGCTTAAGGGACGGCACAGATACGCAGTATTTT. Protein product: CASSLRDGTDTQYF.

The rearrangement joins TRBV5-1 to TRBJ2-3; no clear D. CDR1 is SGHRS and CDR2 is YFSETQ in the germline V gene. This CDR3 is built from 13 residues. Trimming cost V 0 bases and J 6 bases, with 8 bases left between them. CDR3 DNA sequence: TGCGCCAGCAGCTTGGCCCGAGATGATACGCAGTATTTT. Its translation is CASSLARDDTQYF.

This chain uses TRBV29-1 with TRBJ1-1, with D uncertain. Germline values: CDR1 SQVTM, CDR2 ANQGSEA. CDR3 size: 12 residues. Between the trimmed V and J ends, which lost 6 bases and 0 bases, there was a span of 8 bases. CDR3 DNA: TGCAGCGTGGACCGGATGAACACTGAAGCTTTCTTT. It encodes CSVDRMNTEAFF.

The table lists this clone with a few counts. The gene calls are TRBV6-5 and TRBJ1-3; D call uncertain. V was cut by 2 bases and J by 0 bases, with 11 bases left in between. Per the germline V gene, CDR1 is MNHEY and CDR2 is SVGAGI. CDR3 size: 16 residues. The CDR3 here is CASSYTWEISGNTIYF. CDR3 DNA: TGTGCCAGCAGTTACACCTGGGAAATCTCTGGAAACACCATATATTTT.

To note about this clone: Other DNA sequences in this sample translate to the same CDR3. The chain joins TRBV30 to TRBJ1-1; D not resolved. Germline V lookup: CDR1 GTSNPN, CDR2 SVGIG (reference sequence). CDR3 length: 12 residues. With 1 base removed from V and 1 base from J, the gap between germline ends came to 4 bases. CDR3 loop: CAWSARNTEAFF. For the CDR3, the DNA is TGTGCCTGGAGTGCGAGGAACACTGAAGCTTTCTTT. Using reference TRBV30 and TRBJ1-1 for the parts outside the CDR3, the full variable domain is SQTIHQWPATLVQPVGSPLSLECTVEGTSNPNLYWYRQAAGRGLQLLFYSVGIGQISSEVPQNLSASRPQDRQFILSSKKLLLSDSGFYLCAWSARNTEAFFGQGTRLTVV.

The V and J genes are TRBV5-6 and TRBJ2-1; 8 nucleotides line up with TRBD2. The CDR3 is 13 amino acids. V dropped 4 bases and J dropped 7; count of bases not matched to a gene: 4. The germline gives CDR1 SGHDT, CDR2 YYEEEE. CDR3 loop: CASSPGGANEQFF. In DNA form, the CDR3 reads TGTGCCAGCAGCCCGGGAGGGGCGAATGAGCAGTTCTTC. The full variable domain, completed using reference TRBV5-6 and TRBJ2-1, is DAGVTQSPTHLIKTRGQQVTLRCSPKSGHDTVSWYQQALGQGPQFIFQYYEEEERQRGNFPDRFSGHQFPNYSSELNVNALLLGDSALYLCASSPGGANEQFFGPGTRLTVL.

V usage is TRBV28 and J usage is TRBJ2-5; 10 bases map to TRBD2. Germline trimming cut 3 bases from V and 4 bases from J; bases unmatched to any gene: 5. The CDR3 is 15 residues long. In germline, CDR1 is MDHEN, CDR2 SYDVKM. The chain's CDR3 is CASSLASGGTETQYF. The CDR3 DNA sequence: TGTGCCAGCAGTTTGGCTAGCGGGGGAACAGAGACCCAGTACTTC.

The rearrangement links TRBV30 to TRBJ1-5, with D possibly being TRBD1 (6 bases). CDR3 size: 13 residues. Trimming stripped 0 bases from V and 5 bases from J, with 8 bases between. The germline V gene encodes CDR1 GTSNPN and CDR2 SVGIG (reference sequence). DNA of the CDR3: TGTGCCTGGAGTGTAGGGGGGGATCAGCCCCAGCATTTT. Translating it yields CAWSVGGDQPQHF.

V is TRBV5-1 and J is TRBJ2-2, with D perhaps matching TRBD1 (6 bases). Trimming left V 0 bases short and J 3 bases short, with 9 bases between. Germline lookup yields CDR1 SGHRS and CDR2 YFSETQ. The CDR3 covers 15 residues. CDR3 sequence (DNA): TGCGCCAGCAGCTTGGACAGGGCGGACACCGGGGAGCTGTTTTTT. Amino acids: CASSLDRADTGELFF.

CDR3 amino acids: CASSSPLTTGGNGYTF. As DNA, the CDR3 is TGTGCCAGCAGCTCGCCTCTCACGACAGGGGGGAATGGCTACACCTTC. The gene calls are TRBV7-8 and TRBJ1-2; TRBD1 matches at 9 bases. This CDR3 contains 16 residues. Per germline, CDR1 SGHVS and CDR2 FQNEAQ. Losses at the gene ends were 4 bases for V and 6 bases for J; bases not matched to a gene: 12. Full variable domain (rest looked up from reference TRBV7-8 and TRBJ1-2): GAGVSQSPRYKVAKRGQDVALRCDPISGHVSLFWYQQALGQGPEFLTYFQNEAQLDKSGLPSDRFFAERPEGSVSTLKIQRTQQEDSAVYLCASSSPLTTGGNGYTFGSGTRLTVV.

The chain joins TRBV20-1 to TRBJ2-7; D remains ambiguous. CDR1 is DFQATT and CDR2 is SNEGSKA in the germline V gene (reference sequence). V lost 4 bases, J lost 3 bases, and 7 bases lay in between. CDR3 length: 11 residues. The CDR3 region has the DNA TGCAGTGCTACCCCCGACTACGAGCAGTACTTC. Its translation: CSATPDYEQYF.

The chain links TRBV29-1 to TRBJ2-2, with TRBD1 matching over 8 bases. CDR3 length equals 15 residues. Germline CDR1 reads SQVTM; CDR2 reads ANQGSEA. The V segment lost 2 bases and the J segment 5 bases; nucleotides outside the gene matches: 7. The CDR3: CSVEPRQGATGELFF. In DNA, the CDR3 is TGCAGCGTTGAACCTCGGCAGGGGGCGACCGGGGAGCTGTTTTTT.

This sequence joins TRBV28 and TRBJ1-2; D is possibly TRBD1 (6 bases). The ends were cut back, 4 bases at V and 8 bases at J, with 14 bases in the middle. Germline CDR1 reads MDHEN; CDR2 reads SYDVKM. The length of the CDR3 is 13 residues. The CDR3 loop reads CASSSTGRGGYTF. CDR3 in DNA: TGTGCCAGCAGTTCGACAGGTCGGGGAGGCTACACCTTC.

This clone was counted a few times. This chain links TRBV30 with TRBJ2-4, with 8 bases identical to TRBD1. CDR3 length: 17 residues. Looked up from germline, CDR1 is GTSNPN and CDR2 is SVGIG (reference sequence). V shed 2 bases, J shed 0 bases, and the junction held 9 bases outside the gene matches. CDR3 region: CAWSTGTGRVAKNIQYF. The CDR3 bases are TGTGCCTGGAGTACGGGGACAGGCAGAGTAGCCAAAAACATTCAGTACTTC.

This chain joins TRBV5-1 and TRBJ1-4; no clear D gene. Germline-derived CDR1 and CDR2 are SGHRS and YFSETQ. Trimming pared 4 bases from V and 8 bases from J, leaving 18 bases between. The CDR3 has 15 residues. The CDR3 DNA sequence: TGCGCCAGCAGCGCCACCTGGCCGGCGAAGGAAAAACTGTTTTTT. Its protein product is CASSATWPAKEKLFF.

In its sample, this clone was seen a few times. CDR3: CASSRGQVRDNVLTF. In nucleotides, the CDR3 is TGCGCCAGCAGCCGGGGGCAGGTCCGGGACAACGTCCTGACTTTC. The genes are TRBV4-1 and TRBJ2-6, with D maybe TRBD1 (6 bases). The CDR3 is made up of 15 amino acids. Between the trimmed V and J ends, which lost 4 bases and 9 bases, there was a span of 16 bases. Germline-derived CDR1 and CDR2 are MGHRA and YSYEKL.

This chain joins TRBV7-6 and TRBJ1-6, with D unclear. CDR3 length equals 15 residues. V lost 2 bases and J lost 13, with 18 bases in between. CDR1 and CDR2 from the germline V gene are SGHVS and FNYEAQ. The CDR3 loop reads CASSLSAGSTAPLHF. CDR3 in DNA: TGTGCCAGCAGCTTATCTGCGGGGAGTACTGCCCCCCTCCACTTT.